This TCR beta chain came from a study of cytomegalovirus exposure and HLA in healthy donors. The PCR employed 60 Vbeta primers together with 13 Jbeta primers. This table comes from immunoSEQ multiplex PCR, and its TCRdb copy is limited to in-frame clones, with some not included. The sample shows under 110,000 clones, 65% to 80% of them seen only once. From germline, CDR1 is SNHLY and CDR2 FYNNEI. CDR3 length equals 14 residues. With V trimmed by 6 bases and J by 7 bases, 5 bases remained unmatched. The sequencing input was PBMCs. This clonotype was sampled from a woman aged 45-65 years in good health and CMV-seropositive. The V and J genes are TRBV2 and TRBJ2-1; 11 nucleotides agree with TRBD2. CDR3 in DNA: TGTGCCAGCAGAGTAGCGGGGGGGCGGAATGAGCAGTTCTTC. It yields the protein CASRVAGGRNEQFF.